This TCR beta chain appears in the sequencing data of a study of blood T cell repertoires in COVID-19. This CDR3 is 16 amino acids long. From germline, CDR1 is SGHRS and CDR2 YFSETQ. V lost 3 bases and J lost 6; bases outside the gene matches: 6. The table came from immunoSEQ multiplex PCR; TCRdb's copy has only in-frame clones and leaves some out. This table has roughly 380,000 clones, around 87% appearing once. This TCR was recovered from a man aged 25-45 years who had recovered from COVID-19. Sequencing used PBMCs or T cells enriched from blood (not recorded which). J is TRBJ2-3 and V is TRBV5-1; 14 bases are a match to TRBD2. The CDR3 DNA reads as TGCGCCAGCAGCTCCGGACTAGCGGGGGGCGGGGATACGCAGTATTTT. This sequence encodes CASSSGLAGGGDTQYF.